Following are 5 T cell receptor beta chains from one sample sequenced in a study of T cell changes during pregnancy in multiple sclerosis. Generated by immunoSEQ multiplex PCR, the TCRdb table keeps only in-frame clones and is missing some. The sample lists about 80,000 clones, just over 90% seen once, with 2.6% in the top ten. The sequences come from peripheral blood, collected after pregnancy. The receptor source for this set is a female donor in good health, enrolled as a control in a pregnancy study.

This rearrangement joins TRBV28 to TRBJ1-1; 10 nucleotides agree with TRBD1. This CDR3 is built from 14 residues. Losses at the gene ends were 8 bases for V and 4 bases for J; bases not matched to a gene: 7. Germline lookup yields CDR1 MDHEN and CDR2 SYDVKM. CDR3 loop: CASEGGTGATEAFF. CDR3 nucleotides: TGTGCCAGCGAAGGAGGGACAGGGGCCACTGAAGCTTTCTTT.

The chain combines TRBV7-2 with TRBJ2-1; 8 nucleotides match TRBD2. This CDR3 contains 16 residues. The ends lost 3 bases at V and 4 bases at J; junction bases unmatched: 8. Germline CDR1 and CDR2: SGHTA and FQGNSA. CDR3 protein: CASSFLGTRGYNEQFF. The DNA of the CDR3 is TGTGCCAGCAGCTTTTTAGGGACTAGGGGGTACAATGAGCAGTTCTTC.

The table lists this clone with a few counts. CDR3 sequence reads: CATSPGQGSWNTEAFF. In DNA form, the CDR3 reads TGTGCCACTAGTCCGGGACAGGGGTCCTGGAACACTGAAGCTTTCTTT. This chain uses TRBV15 with TRBJ1-1; 10 positions match TRBD1. J lost 1 base, V lost 9 bases, and 11 bases had no gene match. Germline CDR1 reads LNHNV; CDR2 reads YYDKDF (reference sequence). The CDR3 consists of 16 residues.

This sequence joins TRBV19 and TRBJ2-1, with 9 bases fitting TRBD2. Germline assignment: CDR1 LNHDA and CDR2 SQIVND (reference sequence). The CDR3 is 14 residues long. Unmatched junction bases numbered 8, after V lost 7 bases and J lost 7 bases. The CDR3 reads CASTWSGRTNEQFF. CDR3 DNA sequence: TGTGCCAGTACATGGAGCGGGAGGACTAATGAGCAGTTCTTC.

The chain combines TRBV7-2 with TRBJ1-2, with 7 bases fitting TRBD1. The ends lost 4 bases at V and 6 bases at J; junction bases unmatched: 5. From germline, CDR1 is SGHTA and CDR2 FQGNSA. The CDR3 spans 13 residues. CDR3 amino acids: CASSSTGWDGYTF. CDR3 sequence (DNA): TGTGCCAGCAGCTCGACAGGGTGGGATGGCTACACCTTC.